The entry below describes one TCR beta chain. This clonotype was seen at least ten times. Its antigen remains undetermined. Per-nucleotide qualities are absent, and no much larger clonotype sits a single base away. The CDR1 and CDR2 encoded by the germline V gene are SQVTM and ANQGSEA. There are 12 amino acids in the CDR3, from cysteine to phenylalanine inclusive. Kept here is only the CDR3 DNA, which spans 36 bases and is read in frame from base 1. V is pared back by 0 bases and J by 5 bases, with 7 bases lying between the germline termini. The sample is drawn from a study of T cells in Graves' hyperthyroidism and ophthalmopathy (dated by TCRdb to the late 2010s). For context, the study as a whole: Peripheral blood samples were taken at initial diagnosis, before any treatment was given. To identify distinguishing TCR V-J signatures, a discovery cohort of about 95 patients was used, comprising 40 to 45 with Graves' ophthalmopathy and approximately 57 with stable Graves' hyperthyroidism. Whether ophthalmopathy could be predicted prospectively was tested in an independent validation cohort made up of approximately 19 hyperthyroidism patients plus 17 patients who later progressed to ophthalmopathy. The approximately 100 discovery patients were randomly divided into training and test sets at a 7:3 ratio. The study also compared thyroid tissue and blood T-cell repertoires from several Graves' hyperthyroidism patients. After blood sampling, hyperthyroidism patients were treated with methimazole at a starting dose of 30 mg daily, and ophthalmopathy patients were treated with high-dose intravenous methylprednisolone. According to the paper, TCR Vbeta CDR3 sequencing was carried out on around 140 peripheral blood samples, which came from fewer than 50 ophthalmopathy, 80 or so hyperthyroidism and roughly 17 progressor patients. Study-level results and caveats: Most expanded thyroid clonotypes (frequency above 0.001) were also detected in blood, suggesting blood repertoires may reflect thyroid immune responses. In cross-validation, a model built on a 13 V-J signature told ophthalmopathy apart from stable hyperthyroidism with approximately 90% sensitivity and approximately 84% specificity, and in testing the same model reached 80%/75%. Sample size was not statistically predetermined, and investigators were not blinded to group allocation. In validation, the model predicted progression to ophthalmopathy a median of approximately 6.6 months before onset, with over 60% sensitivity and 72.22% specificity.

In the ophthalmopathy patients, disease was moderately to severely active, with a Clinical Activity Score of 3 or more, a NOSPECS grade of 4 or more, and a duration of less than 3 months. The study excluded patients with uncontrolled infections, other autoimmune diseases, pregnancy or lactation. Diagnoses were established on the basis of clinical symptoms, serum thyroxine and TRAb, thyroid ultrasound, and orbital computed tomography. Ficoll-Paque density gradient centrifugation was used to isolate PBMCs from about 9 ml of fresh peripheral blood. Trizol reagent was used to extract total RNA, and RNA quality was then checked on an Agilent 2100 Bioanalyzer. The TCR beta CDR3 regions were amplified from the RNA transcripts. For the first round of RT-PCR on the TCR CDR3, the HTBI primer set was used together with the Qiagen OneStep RT-PCR kit. Libraries were constructed in a second round of multiplex PCR, after which size selection and purification were carried out. Paired-end sequencing of the libraries was performed with 100 bp reads on an Illumina HiSeq2000. On the study's bioinformatics: Raw data were processed with SOAPnuke, discarding reads with adapters, uncalled bases, mean Phred below 15, or no exact constant-primer or identifier match. High-quality paired reads were merged with COPE v1.2.5, and unique nucleotide sequences were defined as clonotypes. Clonotypes were aligned to IMGT TRBV, TRBD and TRBJ reference segments using MiTCR v1.1. Only V-J combinations with frequency above 0.0001, covering 99.2% of repertoires, were analysed. A TCS score was defined as the ratio of F50 (clonal expansion) to E x V (chaos), with BLOSUM62-based TCRdist applied between CDR3 peptides within each V-J. Welch's t-statistics and random forest reduced 450 to 600 V-J features to 10 to 15, which were used in a naive Bayes classifier (R e1071). In TCRdb, the public reads were trimmed at Q25 with fastp and aligned with MiXCR, with productive beta chains retained. Every entry covers one CDR3 protein and lists the most common genes and DNA from its rows. The V and J calls, along with clone size, are taken from TCRdb and not from the paper's own processing. This sample is represented by 400,000 to 600,000 distinct CDR3 sequences; about 16% of them were singletons. Together, the top ten hold 25% to 35% of the sample.

This receptor chain uses TRBV29-1 and TRBJ2-5; the D segment could be TRBD2, given 6 matching bases. Sequencing was performed on blood. The sequence derives from a woman aged 25 to 39 with Graves' ophthalmopathy. The CDR3 protein sequence reads: CSVEDRGETQYF. In nucleotides, the sequence is TGCAGCGTTGAAGATCGGGGGGAGACCCAGTACTTC.